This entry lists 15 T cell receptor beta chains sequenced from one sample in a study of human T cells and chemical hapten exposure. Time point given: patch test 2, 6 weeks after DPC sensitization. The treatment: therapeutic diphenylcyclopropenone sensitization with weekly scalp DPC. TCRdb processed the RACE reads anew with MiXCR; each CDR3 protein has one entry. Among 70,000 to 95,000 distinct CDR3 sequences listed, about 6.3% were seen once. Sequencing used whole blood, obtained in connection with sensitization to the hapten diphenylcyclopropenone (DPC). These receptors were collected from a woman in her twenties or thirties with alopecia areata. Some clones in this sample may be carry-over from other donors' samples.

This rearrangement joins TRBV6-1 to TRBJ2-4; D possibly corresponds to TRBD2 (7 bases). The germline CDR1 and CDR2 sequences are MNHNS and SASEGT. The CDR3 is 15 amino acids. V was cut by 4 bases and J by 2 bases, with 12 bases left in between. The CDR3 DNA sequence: TGTGCCAGCAGTGGTGGGGGGGCGTCCAAAAACATTCAGTACTTC. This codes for CASSGGGASKNIQYF.

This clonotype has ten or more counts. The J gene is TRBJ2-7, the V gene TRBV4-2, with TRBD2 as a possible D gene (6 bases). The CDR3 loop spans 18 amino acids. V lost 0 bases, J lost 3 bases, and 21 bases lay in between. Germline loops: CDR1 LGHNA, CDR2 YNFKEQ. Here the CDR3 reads CASSQDWPASGRVYEQYF. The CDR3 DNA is TGTGCCAGCAGCCAAGATTGGCCAGCCTCCGGGAGAGTCTACGAGCAGTACTTC.

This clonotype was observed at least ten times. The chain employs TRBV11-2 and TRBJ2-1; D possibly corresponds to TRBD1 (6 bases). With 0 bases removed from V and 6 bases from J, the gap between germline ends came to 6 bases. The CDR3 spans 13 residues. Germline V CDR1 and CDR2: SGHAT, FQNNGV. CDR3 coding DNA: TGTGCCAGCAGCTTAGAGGACAGCAATGAGCAGTTCTTC. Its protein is CASSLEDSNEQFF.

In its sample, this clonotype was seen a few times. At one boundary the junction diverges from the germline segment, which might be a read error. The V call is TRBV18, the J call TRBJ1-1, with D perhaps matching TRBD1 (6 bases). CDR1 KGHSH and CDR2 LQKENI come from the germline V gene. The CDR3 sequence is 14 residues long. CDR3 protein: CARSPPAGETEAFF. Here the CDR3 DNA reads TGTGCCAGATCACCCCCCGCAGGGGAAACTGAAGCTTTCTTT.

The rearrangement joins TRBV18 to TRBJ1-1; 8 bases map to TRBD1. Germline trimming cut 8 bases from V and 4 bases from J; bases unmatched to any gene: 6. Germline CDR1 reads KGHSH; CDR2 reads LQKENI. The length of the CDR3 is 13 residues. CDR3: CASGLDRGTEAFF. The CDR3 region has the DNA TGTGCCAGCGGACTAGACAGGGGCACTGAAGCTTTCTTT. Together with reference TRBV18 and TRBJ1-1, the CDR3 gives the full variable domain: NAGVMQNPRHLVRRRGQEARLRCSPMKGHSHVYWYRQLPEEGLKFMVYLQKENIIDESGMPKERFSAEFPKEGPSILRIQQVVRGDSAAYFCASGLDRGTEAFFGQGTRLTVV.

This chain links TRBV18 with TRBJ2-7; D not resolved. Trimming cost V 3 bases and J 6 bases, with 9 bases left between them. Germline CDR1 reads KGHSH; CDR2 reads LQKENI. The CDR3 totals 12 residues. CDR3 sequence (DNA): TGTGCCAGCTCACCTCAAAATCTCGAGCAGTACTTC. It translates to CASSPQNLEQYF.

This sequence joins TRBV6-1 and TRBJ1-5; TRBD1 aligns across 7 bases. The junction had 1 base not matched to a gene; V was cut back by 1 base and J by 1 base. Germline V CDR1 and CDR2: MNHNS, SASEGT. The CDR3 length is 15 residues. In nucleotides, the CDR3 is TGTGCCAGCAGTGAAGTGACAGGGAGCAATCAGCCCCAGCATTTT. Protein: CASSEVTGSNQPQHF.

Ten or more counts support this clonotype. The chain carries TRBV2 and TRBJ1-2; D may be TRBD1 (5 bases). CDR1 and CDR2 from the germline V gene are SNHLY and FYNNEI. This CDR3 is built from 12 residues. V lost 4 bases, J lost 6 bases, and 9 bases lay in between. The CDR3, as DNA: TGTGCCAGCAGTGGGGACGTAGATGGCTACACCTTC. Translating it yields CASSGDVDGYTF.

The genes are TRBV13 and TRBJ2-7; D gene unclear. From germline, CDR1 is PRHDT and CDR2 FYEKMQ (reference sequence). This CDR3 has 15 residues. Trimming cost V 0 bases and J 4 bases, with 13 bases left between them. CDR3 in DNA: TGTGCCAGCAGCTTAGGCCTGGTCCAGACATACGAGCAGTACTTC. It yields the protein CASSLGLVQTYEQYF. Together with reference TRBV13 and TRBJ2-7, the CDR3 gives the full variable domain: AAGVIQSPRHLIKEKRETATLKCYPIPRHDTVYWYQQGPGQDPQFLISFYEKMQSDKGSIPDRFSAQQFSDYHSELNMSSLELGDSALYFCASSLGLVQTYEQYFGPGTRLTVT.

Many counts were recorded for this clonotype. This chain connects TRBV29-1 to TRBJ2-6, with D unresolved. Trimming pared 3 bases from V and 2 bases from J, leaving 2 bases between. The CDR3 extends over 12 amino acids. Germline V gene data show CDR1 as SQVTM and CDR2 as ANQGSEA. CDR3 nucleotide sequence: TGCAGCGTTGATCCTGGGGCCAACGTCCTGACTTTC. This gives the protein CSVDPGANVLTF.

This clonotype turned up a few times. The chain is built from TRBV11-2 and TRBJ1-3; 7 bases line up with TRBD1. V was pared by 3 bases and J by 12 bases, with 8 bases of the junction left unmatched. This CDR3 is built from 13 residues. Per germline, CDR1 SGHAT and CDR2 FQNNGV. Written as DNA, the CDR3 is TGTGCCAGCAGCTTGGAACGGACAGGTTTCATATATTTT. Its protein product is CASSLERTGFIYF.

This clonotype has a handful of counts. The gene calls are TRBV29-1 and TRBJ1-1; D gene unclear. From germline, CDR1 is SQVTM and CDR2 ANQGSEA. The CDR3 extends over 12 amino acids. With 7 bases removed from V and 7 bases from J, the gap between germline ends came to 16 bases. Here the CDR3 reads CSGMRTGSEAFF. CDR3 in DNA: TGCAGCGGGATGCGGACGGGCAGTGAAGCTTTCTTT.

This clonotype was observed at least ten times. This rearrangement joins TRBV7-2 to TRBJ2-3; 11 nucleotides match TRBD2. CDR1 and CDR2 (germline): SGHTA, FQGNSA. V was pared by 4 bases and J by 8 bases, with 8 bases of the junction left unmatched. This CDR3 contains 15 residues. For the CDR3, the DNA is TGTGCCAGCAGCTCGGGGACTAGCGGAAATTTTACGCAGTATTTT. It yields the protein CASSSGTSGNFTQYF.

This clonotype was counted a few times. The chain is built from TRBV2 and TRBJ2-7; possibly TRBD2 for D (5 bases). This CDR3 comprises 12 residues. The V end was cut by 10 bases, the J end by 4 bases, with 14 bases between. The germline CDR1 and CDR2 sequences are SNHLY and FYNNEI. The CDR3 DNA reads TGTGCCATCTTAACCACGGGGTACGAGCAGTACTTC. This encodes CAILTTGYEQYF.

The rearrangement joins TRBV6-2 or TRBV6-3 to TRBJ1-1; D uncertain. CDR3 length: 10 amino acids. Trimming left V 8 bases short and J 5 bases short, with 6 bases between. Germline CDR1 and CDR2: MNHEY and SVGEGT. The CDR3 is CASSGTEAFF. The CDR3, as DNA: TGTGCCAGCTCTGGGACTGAAGCTTTCTTT.